These 16 T cell receptor beta chains came from one sample sequenced in a study of cytomegalovirus exposure and HLA in healthy donors. PCR involved 60 Vbeta and 13 Jbeta primers. Assay used: immunoSEQ multiplex PCR; TCRdb lists only in-frame clones, some missing. The repertoire holds about 120,000 clones, with 77% as singletons. The material sequenced was PBMCs. The receptors were sampled from a human donor in good health.

V gene TRBV6-1 combines with J gene TRBJ2-5; 9 positions match TRBD1. The CDR3 loop spans 14 amino acids. Germline V gene sequence: CDR1 MNHNS, CDR2 SASEGT. J gave up 3 bases and V 4 bases, and 3 bases lay outside the gene matches. The CDR3 region has the DNA TGTGCCAGCAGTGGGTGGACAGGGGAAGAGACCCAGTACTTC. The encoded protein is CASSGWTGEETQYF.

The V call is TRBV15, the J call TRBJ2-1; 9 positions match TRBD1. Germline V gives CDR1 LNHNV, CDR2 YYDKDF (reference sequence). The CDR3 is made up of 15 amino acids. V trimming: 4 bases; J trimming: 8 bases; junction bases outside the gene matches: 9. CDR3 DNA sequence: TGTGCCACCAGCAAGCCGGGACAGGGTAACGATGAGCAGTTCTTC. This translates into CATSKPGQGNDEQFF.

V is TRBV2 and J is TRBJ2-1; 7 bases align to TRBD2. The CDR3 is 15 amino acids. The junction had 9 bases not matched to a gene; V was cut back by 6 bases and J by 4 bases. The germline CDR1 and CDR2 sequences are SNHLY and FYNNEI. CDR3: CASRPGTTPYNEQFF. The CDR3 DNA follows: TGTGCCAGCAGGCCCGGGACTACCCCATACAATGAGCAGTTCTTC. Looking up the rest from reference TRBV2 and TRBJ2-1 gives the full variable domain: EPEVTQTPSHQVTQMGQEVILRCVPISNHLYFYWYRQILGQKVEFLVSFYNNEISEKSEIFDDQFSVERPDGSNFTLKIRSTKLEDSAMYFCASRPGTTPYNEQFFGPGTRLTVL.

The J gene is TRBJ1-2, the V gene TRBV11-3; D may be TRBD1 (6 bases). V dropped 5 bases and J dropped 0 bases, with 10 bases sitting between them. The CDR3 runs 14 residues. Per germline, CDR1 SGHNT and CDR2 YENEEA. This CDR3 reads CASSSGQTNYGYTF. The CDR3 bases are TGTGCCAGCAGCAGTGGACAGACTAACTATGGCTACACCTTC.

The chain carries TRBV11-2 and TRBJ2-7, with a possible D match to TRBD1 (6 bases). With 2 bases removed from V and 1 base from J, the gap between germline ends came to 9 bases. The CDR3 loop spans 14 amino acids. In germline, CDR1 is SGHAT, CDR2 FQNNGV. CDR3 region: CASSLRTGSYEQYF. DNA for the CDR3: TGTGCCAGCAGCTTAAGAACAGGGTCCTACGAGCAGTACTTC.

The rearrangement joins TRBV11-3 to TRBJ2-5, with a possible D match to TRBD2 (8 bases). Germline V lookup: CDR1 SGHNT, CDR2 YENEEA. This CDR3 region has 14 residues. Trimming shortened V by 1 base and J by 9 bases, and 15 bases separated the two germline ends. The CDR3 DNA sequence: TGTGCCAGCAGCTTAGCGGGAGGGGGCTGGGCCCAGTACTTC. It codes for CASSLAGGGWAQYF.

J is TRBJ1-5 and V is TRBV6-5, with no clear D. The V gene's germline CDR1 is MNHEY and CDR2 SVGAGI. CDR3 length equals 14 residues. Trimming took 4 bases from V and 0 from J, leaving 7 bases between them. In DNA form, the CDR3 reads TGTGCCAGCAGTTTGAGTTATAGCAATCAGCCCCAGCATTTT. Translation gives CASSLSYSNQPQHF.

The chain carries TRBV5-6 and TRBJ2-3; 7 nucleotides agree with TRBD1. CDR3 length: 15 residues. From germline, CDR1 is SGHDT and CDR2 YYEEEE. V was pared by 2 bases and J by 4 bases, with 7 bases of the junction left unmatched. In nucleotides, the CDR3 is TGTGCCAGCAGCTTTAGGACAGGTAGGGCAGATACGCAGTATTTT. It codes for CASSFRTGRADTQYF.

This clone was recorded once. The rearrangement joins TRBV19 to TRBJ2-2, with 11 bases that match TRBD2. CDR1 is LNHDA, CDR2 SQIVND, per germline (reference sequence). This CDR3 region has 15 residues. The J segment lost 7 bases and the V segment lost 5 bases, leaving 6 bases of the junction unmatched. Here the CDR3 reads CASSRSGTSGGELFF. For the CDR3, the DNA is TGTGCCAGTAGTCGCTCCGGGACTAGCGGCGGGGAGCTGTTTTTT.

The chain links TRBV5-1 to TRBJ1-1, with 12 bases identical to TRBD1. The V gene's germline CDR1 is SGHRS and CDR2 YFSETQ. CDR3 length: 22 residues. V shed 0 bases and J 1 base; nucleotides not matched to a gene: 19. The CDR3, as DNA: TGCGCCAGCAGCTTGGCTGGGACAGGGGGCCCCCTTTCCCGACTCACGAACACTGAAGCTTTCTTT. As protein: CASSLAGTGGPLSRLTNTEAFF.

The gene calls are TRBV21-1 and TRBJ2-3; TRBD1 was called by the table and not checked on the DNA. TRBV21-1 is a pseudogene locus. The CDR3 covers 21 residues. The CDR3 nucleotides read TGTGCCAGCAGCAAAGCGGAGGGTAGGGGGGGGACAGGGAGGCGCACAGATACGCAGTATTTT. It is translated as CASSKAEGRGGTGRRTDTQYF.

The chain carries TRBV7-9 and TRBJ1-1, with D unclear. This CDR3 spans 16 amino acids. Germline assignment: CDR1 SEHNR and CDR2 FQNEAQ (reference sequence). The germline V and J ends were trimmed by 1 base and 3 bases, with 15 bases remaining between them. This chain's CDR3 is CASSLVSPFEDTEAFF. The CDR3 DNA follows: TGTGCCAGCAGCTTAGTCTCTCCCTTTGAGGACACTGAAGCTTTCTTT. Looking up the rest from reference TRBV7-9 and TRBJ1-1 gives the full variable domain: DTGVSQNPRHKITKRGQNVTFRCDPISEHNRLYWYRQTLGQGPEFLTYFQNEAQLEKSRLLSDRFSAERPKGSFSTLEIQRTEQGDSAMYLCASSLVSPFEDTEAFFGQGTRLTVV.

In this sample, this clone turned up a few times. This chain connects TRBV4-2 to TRBJ2-1, with 7 bases identical to TRBD2. J lost 9 bases, V lost 1 base, and 3 bases had no gene match. Germline loops: CDR1 LGHNA, CDR2 YNFKEQ. The CDR3 is 13 amino acids. The chain's CDR3 is CASSQGTSTEQFF. CDR3 DNA sequence: TGTGCCAGCAGCCAAGGGACTAGTACTGAGCAGTTCTTC.

The rearrangement joins TRBV27 to TRBJ2-7, with 10 bases identical to TRBD2. CDR1 MNHEY and CDR2 SMNVEV come from the germline V gene (reference sequence). This CDR3 comprises 14 residues. J lost 4 bases, V lost 7 bases, and 7 bases had no gene match. The CDR3 coding sequence is TGTGCCAGCACGTCCCTAGCGGGGGAGTACGAGCAGTACTTC. Translating gives CASTSLAGEYEQYF.

The V call is TRBV2, the J call TRBJ1-2, with TRBD1 as a possible D gene (6 bases). Germline CDR1 SNHLY, CDR2 FYNNEI. V was pared by 0 bases and J by 5 bases, with 10 bases between. The CDR3 is 14 amino acids. CDR3 protein: CASSEAGTRYGYTF. The CDR3, as DNA: TGTGCCAGCAGTGAAGCGGGGACACGTTATGGCTACACCTTC. Variable domain in full (rest from reference TRBV2 and TRBJ1-2): EPEVTQTPSHQVTQMGQEVILRCVPISNHLYFYWYRQILGQKVEFLVSFYNNEISEKSEIFDDQFSVERPDGSNFTLKIRSTKLEDSAMYFCASSEAGTRYGYTFGSGTRLTVV.

This chain joins TRBV6-5 and TRBJ2-1; 9 nucleotides agree with TRBD2. V lost 4 bases to trimming and J lost 2 bases; unmatched junction nucleotides: 6. The CDR3 is 16 amino acids. Germline V gene data show CDR1 as MNHEY and CDR2 as SVGAGI. CDR3 protein: CASSSRLAEAYNEQFF. The DNA of the CDR3 is TGTGCCAGCAGTTCCCGACTAGCGGAGGCCTACAATGAGCAGTTCTTC.